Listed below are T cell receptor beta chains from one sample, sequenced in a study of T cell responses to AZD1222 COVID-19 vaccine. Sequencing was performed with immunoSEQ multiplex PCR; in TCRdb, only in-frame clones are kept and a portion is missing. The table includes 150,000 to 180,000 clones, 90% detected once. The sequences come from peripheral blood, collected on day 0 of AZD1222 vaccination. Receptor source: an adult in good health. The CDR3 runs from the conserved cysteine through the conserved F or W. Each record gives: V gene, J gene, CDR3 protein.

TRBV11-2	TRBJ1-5	CASSLGQGGNQPQHF
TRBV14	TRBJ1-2	CASSQDYSHGYTF
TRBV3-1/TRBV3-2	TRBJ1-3	CASSQVGTDSGNTIYF
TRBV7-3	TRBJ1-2	CASSLFPRDGGDYGYTF
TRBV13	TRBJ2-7	CASSQAGGQAIYEQYF
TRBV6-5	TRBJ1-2	CASSYSTGGGYTF
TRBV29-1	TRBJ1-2	CSVAKQRRDYGYTF
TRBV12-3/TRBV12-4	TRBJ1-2	CASSSSTDYGYTF
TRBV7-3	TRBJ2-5	CASSLSLGETQYF
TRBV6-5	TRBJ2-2	CASSLPPTGELFF
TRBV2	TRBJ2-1	CASSGFSRDSEQFF
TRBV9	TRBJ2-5	CASSGTSGRAEETQYF
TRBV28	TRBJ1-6	CASRPSTRINSPLHF
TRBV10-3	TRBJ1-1	CATGRRGLGTEAFF
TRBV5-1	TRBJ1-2	CASSPTWTGERDGYTF
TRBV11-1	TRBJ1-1	CASSLIVGSTEAFF
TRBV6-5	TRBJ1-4	CASSNRGGLNEKLFF
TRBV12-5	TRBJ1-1	CARLGQANTEAFF
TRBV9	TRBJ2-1	CASSVDGYNEQFF
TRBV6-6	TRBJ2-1	CASSSFLLEGVIYEQFF
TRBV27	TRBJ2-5	CASSLGGSRTQYF
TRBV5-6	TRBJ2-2	CASSLPNTGELFF
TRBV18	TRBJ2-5	CASSPLAGHLQETQYF
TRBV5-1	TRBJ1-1	CASSLVGGNTEAFF
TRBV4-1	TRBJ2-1	CASSQASVEQFF
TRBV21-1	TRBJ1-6	CASSKAIQGRSPLHF
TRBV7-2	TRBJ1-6	CASSPHRGAMNSPLHF
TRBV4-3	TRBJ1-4	CASSGRGIGEKLFF
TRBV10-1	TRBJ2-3	CASSESASTDTQYF
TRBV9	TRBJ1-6	CASSVLGGGDSPLHF
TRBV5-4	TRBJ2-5	CASSLYVGGRAQETQYF
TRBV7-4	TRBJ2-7	CANGGLARGEQYF
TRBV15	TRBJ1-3	CATSRGQIDTIYF
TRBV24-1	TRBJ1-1	CATILPDGPGNTEAFF
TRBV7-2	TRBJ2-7	CASSSLPGPPLYEQYF
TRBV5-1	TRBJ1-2	CASSQPPGQGEYGYTF
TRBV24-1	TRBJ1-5	CATSATGTGSNQPQHF
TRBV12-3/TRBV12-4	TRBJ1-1	CASSYDRVAFF
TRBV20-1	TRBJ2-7	CSASLYEQYF
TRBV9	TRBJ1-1	CASSVDPRGVWDQAFF
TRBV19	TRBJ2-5	CASSPPQYQETQYF
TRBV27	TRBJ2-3	CASRTLAGGTDTQYF
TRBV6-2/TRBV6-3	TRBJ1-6	CASRPGGAGGNSPLHF
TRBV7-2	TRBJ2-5	CASSSQGAVGQETQYF
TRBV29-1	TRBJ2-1	CSVSIRGEQFF
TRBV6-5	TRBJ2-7	CASSYSRSAEQYF
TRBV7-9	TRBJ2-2	CASSDLGLAGETGELFF
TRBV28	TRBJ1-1	CASSLGRRTEAFF
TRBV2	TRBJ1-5	CASSGWGNQPQHF
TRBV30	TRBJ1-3	CAWSPQGGGGNTIYF
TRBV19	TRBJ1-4	CASRSLPGTGDEKLFF
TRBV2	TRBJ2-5	CASSPRDAYQETQYF
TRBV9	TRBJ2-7	CASSVGASQQHYEQYF
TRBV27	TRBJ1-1	CASSLGWGGSAEAFF
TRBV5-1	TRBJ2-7	CASSALAYEQYF
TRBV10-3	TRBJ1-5	CAISESPQGAEVSQHF